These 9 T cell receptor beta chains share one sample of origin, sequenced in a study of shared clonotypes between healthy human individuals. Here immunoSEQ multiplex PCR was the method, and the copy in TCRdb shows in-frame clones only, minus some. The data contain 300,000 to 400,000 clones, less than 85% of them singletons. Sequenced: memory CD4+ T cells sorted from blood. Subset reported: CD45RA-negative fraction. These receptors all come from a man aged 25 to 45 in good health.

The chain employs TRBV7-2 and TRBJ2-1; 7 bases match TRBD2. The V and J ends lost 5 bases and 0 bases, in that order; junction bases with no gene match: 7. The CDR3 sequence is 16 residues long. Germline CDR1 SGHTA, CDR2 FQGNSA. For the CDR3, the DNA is TGTGCCAGCAGCCCGAGGACTAGAAGCTCCTACAATGAGCAGTTCTTC. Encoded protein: CASSPRTRSSYNEQFF.

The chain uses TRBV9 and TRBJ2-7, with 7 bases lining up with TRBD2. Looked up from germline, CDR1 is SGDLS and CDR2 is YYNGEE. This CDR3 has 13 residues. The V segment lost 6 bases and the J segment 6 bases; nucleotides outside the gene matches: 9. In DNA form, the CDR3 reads TGTGCCAGCACCAGGACTAGTAGTTGCGAGCAGTACTTC. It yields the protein CASTRTSSCEQYF.

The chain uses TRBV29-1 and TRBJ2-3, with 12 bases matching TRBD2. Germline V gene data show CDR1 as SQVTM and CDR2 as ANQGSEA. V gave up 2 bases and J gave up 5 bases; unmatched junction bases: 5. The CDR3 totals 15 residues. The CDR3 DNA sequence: TGCAGCGTTGAACTAGCGGGAGGGCGGGGAGATACGCAGTATTTT. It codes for CSVELAGGRGDTQYF.

The CDR3 sequence is CASAQGGPQETQYF. CDR3 nucleotide sequence: TGTGCCAGTGCCCAGGGGGGACCGCAAGAGACCCAGTACTTC. The chain joins TRBV6-1 to TRBJ2-5; D is perhaps TRBD1 (7 bases). The CDR3 sequence is 14 residues long. V was cut by 9 bases and J by 2 bases, with 16 bases left in between. Germline V lookup: CDR1 MNHNS, CDR2 SASEGT.

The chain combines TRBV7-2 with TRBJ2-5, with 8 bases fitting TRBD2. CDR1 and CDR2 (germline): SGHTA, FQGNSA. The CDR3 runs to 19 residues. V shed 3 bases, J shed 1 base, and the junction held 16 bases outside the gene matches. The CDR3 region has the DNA TGTGCCAGCAGCTTCTCGCCCGGGACTAGTAACGGGCCCCAAGAGACCCAGTACTTC. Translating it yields CASSFSPGTSNGPQETQYF.

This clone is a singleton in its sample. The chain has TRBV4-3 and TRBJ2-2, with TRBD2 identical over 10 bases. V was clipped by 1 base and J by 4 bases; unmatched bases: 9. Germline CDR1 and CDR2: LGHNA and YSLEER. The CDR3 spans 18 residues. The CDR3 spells CASSQGQLAGDSTGELFF. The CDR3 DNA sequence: TGCGCCAGCAGCCAAGGGCAGCTAGCGGGGGACTCCACCGGGGAGCTGTTTTTT.

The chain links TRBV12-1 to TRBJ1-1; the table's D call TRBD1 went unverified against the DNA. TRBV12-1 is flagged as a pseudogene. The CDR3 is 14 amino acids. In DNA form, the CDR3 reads TGTGCCAGCAGCTTTGCGGGGGCCCACACTGAAGCTTTCTTT. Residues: CASSFAGAHTEAFF.

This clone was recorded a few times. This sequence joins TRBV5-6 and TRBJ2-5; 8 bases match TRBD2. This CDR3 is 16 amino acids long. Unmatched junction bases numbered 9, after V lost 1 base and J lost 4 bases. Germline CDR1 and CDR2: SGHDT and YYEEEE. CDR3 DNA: TGTGCCAGCAGCTTGTATGGAGCGGGAGTAGGAGAGACCCAGTACTTC. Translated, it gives CASSLYGAGVGETQYF. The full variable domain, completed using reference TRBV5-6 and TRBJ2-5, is DAGVTQSPTHLIKTRGQQVTLRCSPKSGHDTVSWYQQALGQGPQFIFQYYEEEERQRGNFPDRFSGHQFPNYSSELNVNALLLGDSALYLCASSLYGAGVGETQYFGPGTRLLVL.

CDR3 residues: CASRREGNQPQHF. Here the CDR3 DNA reads TGTGCCAGCAGGAGGGAGGGAAATCAGCCCCAGCATTTT. The V call is TRBV2, the J call TRBJ1-5; D is unclear. The CDR3 sequence is 13 residues long. The V gene lost 6 bases and the J gene lost 4 bases, with 10 bases spanning the gap. CDR1 and CDR2 from the germline V gene are SNHLY and FYNNEI.